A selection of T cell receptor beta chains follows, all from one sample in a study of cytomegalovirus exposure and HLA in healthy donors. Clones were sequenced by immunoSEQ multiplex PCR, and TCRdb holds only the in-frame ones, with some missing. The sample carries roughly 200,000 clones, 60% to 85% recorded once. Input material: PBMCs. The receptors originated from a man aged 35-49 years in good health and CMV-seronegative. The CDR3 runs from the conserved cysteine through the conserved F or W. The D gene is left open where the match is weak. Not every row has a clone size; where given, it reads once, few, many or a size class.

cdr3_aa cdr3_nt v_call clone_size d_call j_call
CAWKGNLDTFSYEQYF TGTGCCTGGAAGGGAAACTTGGACACGTTCTCCTACGAGCAGTACTTC TRBV30 few . TRBJ2-7
CASSLGGGTEAFF TGTGCCAGCAGCCTGGGCGGAGGGACTGAAGCTTTCTTT TRBV7-9 once . TRBJ1-1
CASSLGHSGVQPQHF TGTGCCAGCAGCTTGGGTCATTCGGGGGTTCAGCCCCAGCATTTT TRBV5-5 . . TRBJ1-5
CAYASGSYTGELFF TGTGCCTACGCCAGCGGGAGTTATACCGGGGAGCTGTTTTTT TRBV30 . TRBD2 TRBJ2-2
CASSLMRDSEQFF TGTGCCAGCAGCTTAATGAGGGACAGCGAGCAGTTCTTC TRBV7-3 few TRBD1 TRBJ2-1
CASIPGQGVNTEAFF TGTGCCAGTATCCCGGGACAGGGTGTGAATACTGAAGCTTTCTTT TRBV19 few TRBD1 TRBJ1-1
CAIGGDRPNPYEQYF TGTGCCATCGGAGGGGACAGGCCTAATCCCTACGAGCAGTACTTC TRBV10-3 . TRBD1 TRBJ2-7
CASSELEGVDNSPLHF TGTGCCAGCAGTGAACTGGAAGGGGTCGATAATTCACCCCTCCACTTT TRBV25-1 few . TRBJ1-6
CASSPGTSGRVQFF TGTGCCAGCTCTCCCGGGACTAGCGGGAGGGTGCAGTTCTTC TRBV18 . TRBD2 TRBJ2-1
CASSLAGREETQYF TGTGCCAGCAGCTTGGCCGGGCGGGAAGAGACCCAGTACTTC TRBV5-4 . . TRBJ2-5
CASSLHGQGGSGYTF TGTGCCAGCAGTTTACACGGACAGGGTGGAAGTGGCTACACCTTC TRBV27 . TRBD1 TRBJ1-2
CASSRVGAYEQYF TGTGCCAGCAGCCGGGTCGGGGCCTACGAGCAGTACTTC TRBV5-4 . . TRBJ2-7
CASSQFGGEEEQYF TGTGCCAGCAGCCAGTTCGGAGGGGAGGAAGAGCAGTACTTC TRBV7-9 . . TRBJ2-7
CASSLTGPYEQYF TGTGCCAGCAGTTTAACAGGACCCTACGAGCAGTACTTC TRBV27 . . TRBJ2-7
CASSDSGKRNEQFF TGTGCCAGTAGCGACTCGGGGAAGAGAAATGAGCAGTTCTTC TRBV19 . . TRBJ2-1
CSALTEGEQFF TGCAGTGCGCTGACTGAGGGTGAGCAGTTCTTC TRBV20-1 . . TRBJ2-1
CASSPPSAHQETQYF TGTGCCAGCAGCCCCCCCTCAGCGCACCAAGAGACCCAGTACTTC TRBV7-2 . . TRBJ2-5
CASSPGQILLVSNQPQHF TGTGCCAGTAGCCCGGGACAGATACTCCTTGTTAGCAATCAGCCCCAGCATTTT TRBV19 . TRBD1 TRBJ1-5
CASTRGLAGATGELFF TGTGCCAGCACCCGAGGACTAGCGGGAGCCACCGGGGAGCTGTTTTTT TRBV5-4 . TRBD2 TRBJ2-2
CASSFGDTEAFF TGTGCCAGCAGCTTCGGGGACACTGAAGCTTTCTTT TRBV13 once . TRBJ1-1
CASSQDPGRSYEQYF TGTGCCAGCAGCCAAGATCCCGGCAGGTCCTACGAGCAGTACTTC TRBV4-2 . . TRBJ2-7
CASSQETGGFGTEAFF TGCGCCAGCAGCCAAGAGACAGGGGGCTTCGGTACTGAAGCTTTCTTT TRBV4-1 . TRBD1 TRBJ1-1
CASSNRRGSVDEQYF TGTGCCAGCAGCAATCGCAGGGGCTCAGTGGACGAGCAGTACTTC TRBV13 . . TRBJ2-7
CASSAQTSGRFSEQYF TGTGCCAGCAGCGCCCAGACTAGCGGGAGGTTCAGCGAGCAGTACTTC TRBV7-3 . TRBD2 TRBJ2-7
CASSSRLDSPLHF TGTGCCAGCAGCTCCAGACTAGATTCACCCCTCCACTTT TRBV11-2 few . TRBJ1-6
CASSATSGSRETDTQYF TGTGCCAGCAGTGCGACTAGCGGGAGCCGTGAGACAGATACGCAGTATTTT TRBV6-1 . TRBD2 TRBJ2-3
CASSPPGSGYTF TGTGCCAGCAGCCCACCAGGGTCTGGCTACACCTTC TRBV9 . . TRBJ1-2
CASSYTGYRGEYEQYF TGTGCCAGCAGTTACACCGGATACAGGGGCGAGTACGAGCAGTACTTC TRBV6-6 . TRBD1 TRBJ2-7
CAISEVTVVSGNTIYF TGTGCCATCAGTGAGGTCACAGTTGTCTCTGGAAACACCATATATTTT TRBV10-3 . . TRBJ1-3
CASSEGELSRSETQYF TGTGCCAGCAGCGAGGGAGAACTATCTAGGAGTGAGACCCAGTACTTC TRBV9 . . TRBJ2-5
CAWSLGLATQYF TGTGCCTGGAGCCTAGGACTAGCGACGCAGTATTTT TRBV30 few TRBD2 TRBJ2-3
CASSRPSGGTDTQYF TGCGCCAGCAGTCGACCTAGCGGAGGCACAGATACGCAGTATTTT TRBV5-1 . TRBD2 TRBJ2-3
CASSLDVSSYNEQFF TGCGCCAGCAGCTTGGATGTTAGCTCCTACAATGAGCAGTTCTTC TRBV5-1 . . TRBJ2-1
CASSLESPPAAETQYF TGTGCCAGCAGCTTGGAAAGCCCACCCGCGGCAGAGACCCAGTACTTC TRBV5-4 . . TRBJ2-5
CASRLELADQETQYF TGTGCAAGTCGCTTAGAACTAGCGGATCAAGAGACCCAGTACTTC TRBV12-2 . . TRBJ2-5
CASSSGRLPEQYF TGTGCCAGTAGTAGCGGGAGGCTCCCGGAGCAGTACTTC TRBV19 . TRBD2 TRBJ2-7
CASSIFTGPNYGYTF TGTGCCAGTAGTATATTTACAGGCCCTAACTATGGCTACACCTTC TRBV19 . . TRBJ1-2
CASSVRERGREQFF TGTGCCAGCAGCGTACGGGAGCGGGGGCGGGAGCAGTTCTTC TRBV9 . TRBD2 TRBJ2-1
CSVTGQGASYEQYF TGCAGCGTGACTGGACAGGGGGCGTCCTACGAGCAGTACTTC TRBV29-1 . TRBD1 TRBJ2-7
CASQIPSSYEQYF TGTGCCAGCCAGATTCCCAGCTCCTACGAGCAGTACTTC TRBV10-3 . . TRBJ2-7
CASSLDGISEAFF TGTGCCAGCAGCTTGGACGGGATCAGTGAAGCTTTCTTT TRBV7-5 few . TRBJ1-1
CASGRQGGTDTQYF TGTGCCAGCGGAAGACAGGGGGGCACAGATACGCAGTATTTT TRBV7-2 . TRBD1 TRBJ2-3
CASSLWGGAGRYEQYF TGTGCCAGTAGTCTATGGGGCGGAGCGGGGCGGTACGAGCAGTACTTC TRBV19 . TRBD2 TRBJ2-7
CASSPGLSPGEKLFF TGCGCCAGCAGCCCAGGGCTCTCCCCTGGGGAAAAACTGTTTTTT TRBV5-1 . . TRBJ1-4
CASSLARTSGSLNEQYF TGTGCCAGCAGCTTAGCGCGGACTAGCGGGAGCCTCAACGAGCAGTACTTC TRBV7-6 . TRBD2 TRBJ2-7
CASSKTSGPQYF TGTGCCAGCAGTAAGACTAGCGGGCCCCAGTACTTC TRBV25-1 . TRBD2 TRBJ2-7
CASSPRGGGDGYTF TGTGCCAGCAGCCCCCGGGGAGGGGGAGATGGCTACACCTTC TRBV9 . . TRBJ1-2
CASSPVDRGLGYGYTF TGTGCCAGCTCACCCGTCGACAGGGGGCTTGGCTATGGCTACACCTTC TRBV18 . TRBD1 TRBJ1-2
CASSKASGEQYF TGCGCCAGCAGCAAGGCCTCCGGGGAGCAGTACTTC TRBV5-1 . . TRBJ2-7